The 21 T cell receptor beta chains given below trace back to one sample, sequenced in a study of CD8+CD57+ T cells in acquired aplastic anemia. TCR beta VDJ and CDR3 profiles were obtained from a genomic DNA template. A single record per CDR3 protein comes from TCRdb applying MiXCR to the reads. The data contain about 180,000 distinct CDR3 sequences, roughly 65% of them singletons. Whoever was chosen for sequencing had shown CD8+CD57+ cell expansion by flow cytometry. Sequencing was performed on sorted CD4+, CD8+, or CD8+CD57+ T cells (not recorded which) from PBMCs. The receptors were gathered from a human donor with aplastic anemia.

The CDR3 here is CASSIGGTPRETQYF. The CDR3 DNA reads TGTGCCAGTAGTATAGGGGGGACTCCCAGGGAGACCCAGTACTTC. The chain uses TRBV19 and TRBJ2-5; tentatively, D is TRBD2 (6 bases). Germline values: CDR1 LNHDA, CDR2 SQIVND (reference sequence). This CDR3 is built from 15 residues. V lost 1 base and J 5 bases, leaving 14 bases between the germline ends.

This chain joins TRBV7-2 and TRBJ2-7; 14 nucleotides agree with TRBD2. Germline values: CDR1 SGHTA, CDR2 FQGNSA. V shed 0 bases and J 3 bases; nucleotides not matched to a gene: 1. The CDR3 consists of 16 residues. The CDR3 spells CASSLAGTSGGYEQYF. The DNA of the CDR3 is TGTGCCAGCAGCTTAGCCGGGACTAGCGGGGGCTACGAGCAGTACTTC.

The chain joins TRBV9 to TRBJ2-1; tentative D call: TRBD1 (5 bases). The CDR3 covers 12 residues. In germline, CDR1 is SGDLS, CDR2 YYNGEE. V lost 4 bases, J lost 10 bases, and 12 bases lay in between. Here the CDR3 DNA reads TGTGCCAGCAGCACGCCAGGGCGGGAGCAGTTCTTC. This sequence encodes CASSTPGREQFF.

This clonotype was found a few times. Written as DNA, the CDR3 is TGCAGCACCGATGAGCAGTTCTTC. As protein: CSTDEQFF. The chain couples TRBV29-1 to TRBJ2-1; D is unclear. V shed 8 bases and J shed 8 bases, with 4 bases lying between them. Germline V gene data show CDR1 as SQVTM and CDR2 as ANQGSEA. The CDR3 contains 8 residues.

This clonotype has a count of ten or more. The chain combines TRBV19 with TRBJ1-2; D gene ambiguous. The CDR3 is 14 residues long. Between the trimmed V and J ends, which lost 7 bases and 3 bases, there was a span of 15 bases. Looked up from germline, CDR1 is LNHDA and CDR2 is SQIVND (reference sequence). The chain's CDR3 is CASTPTQSHYGYTF. CDR3 DNA sequence: TGTGCCAGTACCCCGACTCAATCCCACTATGGCTACACCTTC.

The V call is TRBV9, the J call TRBJ1-2, with D maybe TRBD1 (6 bases). Between the trimmed V and J ends, which lost 0 bases and 2 bases, there was a span of 11 bases. CDR1 and CDR2 (germline): SGDLS, YYNGEE. The CDR3 is 15 residues long. CDR3 DNA sequence: TGTGCCAGCAGCGTAGAGGACAGTCCGAACTATGGCTACACCTTC. Residues: CASSVEDSPNYGYTF.

The chain recombines TRBV10-3 with TRBJ1-1; TRBD1 agrees at 7 bases. Trimming cost V 6 bases and J 1 base; bases outside gene matches: 11. The germline V gene has CDR1 ENHRY and CDR2 SYGVKD. CDR3 length equals 16 residues. DNA of the CDR3: TGTGCCATCAGCCCACAAATGGGACAGCCGAACACTGAAGCTTTCTTT. Amino acids: CAISPQMGQPNTEAFF.

This clonotype was detected only once. The junction shows a germline mismatch at one end, possibly a read error. The rearrangement joins TRBV7-9 to TRBJ1-1; tentatively, D is TRBD1 (6 bases). This CDR3 has 14 amino acids. Germline loops: CDR1 SEHNR, CDR2 FQNEAQ (reference sequence). CDR3 DNA: TGCGCCAGCAGCTTCGCGCAGGGGCGAACTGAAGCTTTCTTT. Protein sequence: CASSFAQGRTEAFF.

The V call is TRBV7-6, the J call TRBJ1-4; D call uncertain. Trimming removed 5 bases from V and 3 bases from J, with 4 bases in between. Germline V gene sequence: CDR1 SGHVS, CDR2 FNYEAQ. This CDR3 spans 12 amino acids. CDR3 nucleotide sequence: TGTGCCAGCAGCCCACCTAATGAAAAACTGTTTTTT. Protein sequence: CASSPPNEKLFF.

This clonotype was seen repeatedly, ten times or more. The rearrangement uses TRBV12-3 or TRBV12-4 and TRBJ1-2; 7 bases agree with TRBD1. The ends lost 3 bases at V and 13 bases at J; junction bases unmatched: 11. The CDR3 totals 13 residues. This CDR3 reads CASSFGDSVRLTF. CDR3 nucleotides: TGTGCCAGCAGTTTCGGGGACAGTGTTCGACTCACCTTC.

About this clonotype itself: A read error may produce the germline difference seen at one junction end. The CDR3 spells CAISGTSGRSYNEQFF. CDR3 DNA: TGTGCCATCAGTGGGACCAGCGGTAGGTCCTACAATGAGCAGTTCTTC. This chain joins TRBV6-5 and TRBJ2-1, with D tentatively TRBD1 or TRBD2 (5 bases each). The CDR3 is 16 residues long. Germline CDR1 reads MNHEY; CDR2 reads SVGAGI.

This clonotype was recorded at least ten times. The chain uses TRBV4-1 and TRBJ2-7, with 7 bases that match TRBD2. V was pared by 1 base and J by 3 bases, with 6 bases of the junction left unmatched. The CDR3 contains 15 residues. Germline V CDR1 and CDR2: MGHRA, YSYEKL. CDR3 amino acids: CASSQGTRSGYEQYF. The CDR3, as DNA: TGCGCCAGCAGCCAAGGGACTAGGTCGGGCTACGAGCAGTACTTC.

This clonotype has at least ten counts. J is TRBJ2-2 and V is TRBV4-1, with D maybe TRBD1 (6 bases). CDR3 length: 16 amino acids. With 3 bases removed from V and 0 bases from J, the gap between germline ends came to 11 bases. Germline CDR1 MGHRA, CDR2 YSYEKL. The CDR3 nucleotides read TGCGCCAGCAGCCACCTGGGACACCCGAACACCGGGGAGCTGTTTTTT. It translates to CASSHLGHPNTGELFF.

By its share, this clonotype is medium-sized. V gene TRBV2 combines with J gene TRBJ2-3; 9 bases agree with TRBD1. CDR1 is SNHLY, CDR2 FYNNEI, per germline. V lost 6 bases to trimming and J lost 5 bases; unmatched junction nucleotides: 3. CDR3 length equals 13 residues. The chain's CDR3 is CASRTGGIDTQYF. CDR3 sequence (DNA): TGTGCCAGCAGGACAGGGGGTATAGATACGCAGTATTTT.

This clonotype was seen a few times. The V gene is TRBV20-1, the J gene TRBJ2-5, with D unresolved. CDR3 size: 10 residues. V gave up 3 bases and J gave up 5 bases, with 4 bases separating them. Per the germline V gene, CDR1 is DFQATT and CDR2 is SNEGSKA (reference sequence). CDR3 DNA sequence: TGCAGTGCTAGGCGGGAGACCCAGTACTTC. Translating gives CSARRETQYF.

V and J are TRBV7-9 and TRBJ2-7; possibly TRBD1 for D (6 bases). V lost 1 base, J lost 2 bases, and 12 bases lay in between. This CDR3 contains 15 residues. CDR1 is SEHNR and CDR2 is FQNEAQ in the germline V gene (reference sequence). This CDR3 reads CASSLEGHRAYEQYF. The CDR3 DNA sequence: TGTGCCAGCAGCTTAGAGGGACACCGAGCCTACGAGCAGTACTTC. The whole variable domain, remainder taken from reference TRBV7-9 and TRBJ2-7, is DTGVSQNPRHKITKRGQNVTFRCDPISEHNRLYWYRQTLGQGPEFLTYFQNEAQLEKSRLLSDRFSAERPKGSFSTLEIQRTEQGDSAMYLCASSLEGHRAYEQYFGPGTRLTVT.

The V and J genes are TRBV9 and TRBJ2-1; TRBD1 might be the D (7 bases). Per the germline V gene, CDR1 is SGDLS and CDR2 is YYNGEE. There are 15 residues in the CDR3. V lost 4 bases and J lost 9, with 20 bases in between. The CDR3 loop reads CASSQNRGGYGEQFF. Here the CDR3 DNA reads TGTGCCAGCAGCCAAAACAGGGGAGGATACGGTGAGCAGTTCTTC.

This clonotype was picked up a small number of times. The chain is built from TRBV20-1 and TRBJ2-7; TRBD2 aligns across 13 bases. Looked up from germline, CDR1 is DFQATT and CDR2 is SNEGSKA (reference sequence). Unmatched junction bases numbered 1, after V lost 2 bases and J lost 3 bases. The CDR3 is 14 residues long. The CDR3 sequence is CSARTSGGVYEQYF. CDR3 nucleotide sequence: TGCAGTGCTAGAACTAGCGGGGGGGTCTACGAGCAGTACTTC.

This sequence joins TRBV5-8 and TRBJ2-3; TRBD1 agrees at 7 bases. The CDR3 loop spans 17 amino acids. Germline lookup yields CDR1 SGHTS and CDR2 YDEGEE. V lost 2 bases and J lost 4; bases outside the gene matches: 13. The CDR3 sequence is CASSFRGQAMGPDTQYF. The CDR3 DNA reads as TGTGCCAGCAGCTTTAGAGGACAGGCCATGGGCCCAGATACGCAGTATTTT.

The chain combines TRBV5-1 with TRBJ2-1; 11 bases are a match to TRBD2. The CDR3 has 16 amino acids. Germline lookup yields CDR1 SGHRS and CDR2 YFSETQ. V shed 4 bases and J 6 bases; nucleotides not matched to a gene: 9. The CDR3 DNA is TGCGCCAGCAGCGAACAACTAGCGGGAGTTTTCAATGAGCAGTTCTTC. It is translated as CASSEQLAGVFNEQFF.

Comments on this clonotype: At one end the junction does not follow the germline gene, possibly because of a read error. This sequence joins TRBV20-1 and TRBJ2-7; 11 positions agree with TRBD2. The CDR3 totals 13 residues. Germline-derived CDR1 and CDR2 are DFQATT and SNEGSKA (reference sequence). The CDR3 loop reads CSVRVLAGGEQYF. The DNA of the CDR3 is TGCAGTGTTAGAGTCCTAGCGGGAGGCGAGCAGTACTTC.